These 12 T cell receptor beta chains were sequenced from one sample in a study of blood T cell repertoires in COVID-19. The repertoire was sequenced with immunoSEQ multiplex PCR; TCRdb's copy has only in-frame clones and lacks some. The sample records approximately 16,000 clones, more than 85% being singletons. What was sequenced was peripheral blood. The receptor set was obtained from a human donor in a cohort sampled during active COVID-19.

The chain is built from TRBV5-1 and TRBJ1-3; 7 nucleotides align to TRBD1. Per the germline V gene, CDR1 is SGHRS and CDR2 is YFSETQ. The CDR3 runs 17 residues. V was pared by 2 bases and J by 2 bases, with 10 bases of the junction left unmatched. CDR3 sequence (DNA): TGCGCCAGCAGCTTCGGCAATCGGGGGACAGCTGGAAACACCATATATTTT. Its translation is CASSFGNRGTAGNTIYF.

This chain joins TRBV5-1 and TRBJ1-5; the D gene is possibly TRBD1 (6 bases). The CDR3 has 14 amino acids. CDR1 is SGHRS, CDR2 YFSETQ, per germline. Trimming took off 4 bases at V and 4 bases at J, with 12 bases between the two ends. CDR3 DNA: TGCGCCAGCAGCGCCGGGACACCTAATCAGCCCCAGCATTTT. This codes for CASSAGTPNQPQHF.

The chain links TRBV9 to TRBJ2-1; a weak D match, TRBD1 (6 bases). Germline V gene lookup returns CDR1 SGDLS and CDR2 YYNGEE. CDR3 length: 16 amino acids. V was shortened by 4 bases and J by 5 bases, with 19 bases between the two germline ends. CDR3 sequence: CASSPSMRTANNEQFF. The DNA for the CDR3 is TGTGCCAGCAGCCCGAGCATGCGGACAGCTAACAATGAGCAGTTCTTC.

The chain recombines TRBV5-8 with TRBJ2-2, with 8 bases fitting TRBD1. There are 14 residues in the CDR3. J lost 6 bases, V lost 3 bases, and 4 bases had no gene match. Germline V lookup: CDR1 SGHTS, CDR2 YDEGEE. The CDR3 nucleotides are TGTGCCAGCAGCTCGATGGACAGGGCCGGGGAGCTGTTTTTT. Translating it yields CASSSMDRAGELFF.

The chain joins TRBV11-2 to TRBJ2-7; perhaps TRBD2 as D (5 bases). The CDR3 is made up of 13 amino acids. V was cut by 5 bases and J by 0 bases, with 8 bases left in between. Per germline, CDR1 SGHAT and CDR2 FQNNGV. Here the CDR3 DNA reads TGTGCCAGCAGCCCAACTAGCTCCTACGAGCAGTACTTC. The encoded protein is CASSPTSSYEQYF.

The chain combines TRBV7-6 with TRBJ2-5, with 7 bases matching TRBD1. The trim removed 4 bases at V and 5 bases at J, leaving 7 bases unmatched. Germline loops: CDR1 SGHVS, CDR2 FNYEAQ. The CDR3 loop spans 14 amino acids. The CDR3, as DNA: TGTGCCAGCAGCTACCCGACAGGGCGGGAGACCCAGTACTTC. Its translation is CASSYPTGRETQYF.

V usage is TRBV14 and J usage is TRBJ1-3; D call uncertain. Germline-derived CDR1 and CDR2 are SGHDN and FVKESK. With 1 base removed from V and 0 bases from J, the gap between germline ends came to 4 bases. The CDR3 is made up of 14 amino acids. CDR3 DNA sequence: TGTGCCAGCAGCCAAGTTCGCTCTGGAAACACCATATATTTT. Translation gives CASSQVRSGNTIYF.

The gene calls are TRBV7-2 and TRBJ1-5; unclear D gene. The germline gives CDR1 SGHTA, CDR2 FQGNSA. Trimming removed 1 base at V and 1 base at J, with 14 bases between. The CDR3 runs 17 residues. CDR3 sequence: CASSLGVRTYSNQPQHF. The DNA of the CDR3 is TGTGCCAGCAGCTTAGGGGTGAGGACTTACAGCAATCAGCCCCAGCATTTT. Drawing the rest from reference TRBV7-2 and TRBJ1-5, the complete variable domain is GAGVSQSPSNKVTEKGKDVELRCDPISGHTALYWYRQSLGQGLEFLIYFQGNSAPDKSGLPSDRFSAERTGGSVSTLTIQRTQQEDSAVYLCASSLGVRTYSNQPQHFGDGTRLSIL.

V is TRBV18 and J is TRBJ2-2, with 10 bases fitting TRBD1. The trim removed 3 bases at V and 10 bases at J, leaving 2 bases unmatched. In germline, CDR1 is KGHSH, CDR2 LQKENI. This CDR3 is 13 amino acids long. CDR3: CASSPGQGPELFF. The CDR3 region has the DNA TGTGCCAGCTCACCGGGACAGGGGCCGGAGCTGTTTTTT.

The V call is TRBV7-2, the J call TRBJ2-1; a possible D gene is TRBD1 (5 bases). Germline V gene data show CDR1 as SGHTA and CDR2 as FQGNSA. The CDR3 is made up of 13 amino acids. Trimming removed 0 bases from V and 5 bases from J, with 5 bases in between. CDR3 sequence: CASSLARDNEQFF. Written as DNA, the CDR3 is TGTGCCAGCAGCTTAGCCAGGGACAATGAGCAGTTCTTC.

The chain links TRBV2 to TRBJ1-6, with D maybe TRBD1 (6 bases). Trimming stripped 4 bases from V and 10 bases from J, with 17 bases between. CDR1 SNHLY and CDR2 FYNNEI come from the germline V gene. The CDR3 has 15 residues. The CDR3 bases are TGTGCCAGCAGTGCCGACGGGACAATCGGGTCACCCCTCCACTTT. Its translation is CASSADGTIGSPLHF.

This clone came up once. The genes are TRBV5-4 and TRBJ2-5; 8 bases align to TRBD1. CDR3 length equals 16 residues. V lost 4 bases and J lost 0; bases outside the gene matches: 8. Germline loops: CDR1 SGHNT, CDR2 YYREEE (reference sequence). The CDR3 loop reads CASSKGQGWDQETQYF. CDR3 DNA sequence: TGTGCCAGCAGCAAAGGACAGGGATGGGACCAAGAGACCCAGTACTTC.